This T cell receptor beta chain was recorded in a study of CD8+CD57+ T cells in acquired aplastic anemia. Findings of the study overall: Patients and controls were found to share about 31 CD8+ CDR3 sequences.

In patients chosen for sequencing, flow cytometry had shown CD8+CD57+ cell expansion. This clonotype came up a few times. Its specificity is not known. V gave up 2 bases and J gave up 0 bases, with 12 bases separating them. The CDR3 sequence is 15 residues long. In germline, CDR1 is SGHRS, CDR2 YFSETQ. Genomic DNA was employed as the template in profiling TCR beta VDJ and CDR3. Using its own MiXCR run on the reads, TCRdb lists one record per CDR3 protein. This sample has 400,000 to 600,000 distinct CDR3 sequences, with around a third found just once. Material: sorted CD4+, CD8+, or CD8+CD57+ T cells (not recorded which) from PBMCs. The chain combines TRBV5-1 with TRBJ2-7; the D is unclear. This TCR was recovered from a human donor with aplastic anemia. The CDR3 nucleotides read TGCGCCAGCAGCTTACGCCAGCCAGGCTCCTACGAGCAGTACTTC. It is translated as CASSLRQPGSYEQYF.